This T cell receptor (beta chain) was recorded in a study of T cell changes during pregnancy in multiple sclerosis. After removal of 3 bases from V and 3 bases from J, the junction contained 8 bases not matched to a gene. Germline V lookup: CDR1 LNHDA, CDR2 SQIVND (reference sequence). The CDR3 loop spans 15 amino acids. This clone was detected only once. Data came from immunoSEQ multiplex PCR; TCRdb stores just in-frame clones and leaves some out. Of about 65,000 clones listed, roughly 92% were seen once; the top ten hold approximately 3%. The chain combines TRBV19 with TRBJ2-7, with 7 bases fitting TRBD1. The input for sequencing was CD8+ T cells from peripheral blood mononuclear cells, taken in the third trimester of pregnancy. This TCR was sampled from a female donor in good health, enrolled as a control in a pregnancy study. The CDR3 DNA is TGTGCCAGTAGTATCCTTTACCGGGACAGCTACGAGCAGTACTTC. Protein: CASSILYRDSYEQYF.